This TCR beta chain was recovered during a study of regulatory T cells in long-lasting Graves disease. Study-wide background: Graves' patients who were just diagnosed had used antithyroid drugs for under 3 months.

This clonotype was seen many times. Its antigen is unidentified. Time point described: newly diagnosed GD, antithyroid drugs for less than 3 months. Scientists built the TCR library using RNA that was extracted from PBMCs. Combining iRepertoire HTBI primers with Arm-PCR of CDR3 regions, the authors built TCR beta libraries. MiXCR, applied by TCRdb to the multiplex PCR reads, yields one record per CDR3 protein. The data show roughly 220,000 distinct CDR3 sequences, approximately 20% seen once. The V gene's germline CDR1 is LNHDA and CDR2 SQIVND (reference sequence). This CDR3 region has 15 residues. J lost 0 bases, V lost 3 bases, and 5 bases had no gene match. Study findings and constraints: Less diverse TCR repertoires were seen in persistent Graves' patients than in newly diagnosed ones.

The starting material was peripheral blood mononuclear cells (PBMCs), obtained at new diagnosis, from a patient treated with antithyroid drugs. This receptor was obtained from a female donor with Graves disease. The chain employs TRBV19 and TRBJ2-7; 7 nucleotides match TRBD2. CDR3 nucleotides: TGTGCCAGTAGTATCTCTAGCGGAAGCTCCTACGAGCAGTACTTC. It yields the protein CASSISSGSSYEQYF. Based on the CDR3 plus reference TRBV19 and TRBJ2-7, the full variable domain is DGGITQSPKYLFRKEGQNVTLSCEQNLNHDAMYWYRQDPGQGLRLIYYSQIVNDFQKGDIAEGYSVSREKKESFPLTVTSAQKNPTAFYLCASSISSGSSYEQYFGPGTRLTVT.